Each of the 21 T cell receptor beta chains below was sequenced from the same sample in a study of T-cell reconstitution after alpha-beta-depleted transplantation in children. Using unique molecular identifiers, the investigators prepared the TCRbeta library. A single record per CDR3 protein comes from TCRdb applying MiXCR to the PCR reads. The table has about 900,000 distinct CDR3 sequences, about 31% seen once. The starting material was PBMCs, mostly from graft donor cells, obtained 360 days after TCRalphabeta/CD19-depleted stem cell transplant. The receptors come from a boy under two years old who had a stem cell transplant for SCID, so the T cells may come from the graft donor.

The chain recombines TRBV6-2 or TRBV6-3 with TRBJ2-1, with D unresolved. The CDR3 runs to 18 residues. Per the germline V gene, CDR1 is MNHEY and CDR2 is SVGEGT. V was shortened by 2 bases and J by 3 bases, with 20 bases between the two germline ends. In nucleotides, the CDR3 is TGTGCCAGCAGTTACCGCGTAGAGAATTTTTATAACTACAATGAGCAGTTCTTC. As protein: CASSYRVENFYNYNEQFF.

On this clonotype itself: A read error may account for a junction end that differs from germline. The CDR3 DNA is TGCGCCAGCAGGTTGGACAGGGTAGCCCCTAACACTGAAGCTTTCTTT. This codes for CASRLDRVAPNTEAFF. The chain joins TRBV5-1 to TRBJ1-1; TRBD1 matches 8 bases. The CDR3 totals 16 residues. The germline V gene has CDR1 SGHRS and CDR2 YFSETQ.

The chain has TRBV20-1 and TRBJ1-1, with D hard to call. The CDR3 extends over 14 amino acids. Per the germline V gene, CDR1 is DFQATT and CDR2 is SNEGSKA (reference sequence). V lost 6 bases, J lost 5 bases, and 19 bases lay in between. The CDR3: CSAPSTAMITEAFF. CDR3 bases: TGCAGTGCCCCAAGTACAGCTATGATTACTGAAGCTTTCTTT.

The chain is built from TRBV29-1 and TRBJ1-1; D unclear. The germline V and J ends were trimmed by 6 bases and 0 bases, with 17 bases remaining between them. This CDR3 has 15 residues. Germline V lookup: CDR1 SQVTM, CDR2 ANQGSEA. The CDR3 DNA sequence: TGCAGCGTATTAGTGGGTTCCCTCATGAACACTGAAGCTTTCTTT. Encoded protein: CSVLVGSLMNTEAFF. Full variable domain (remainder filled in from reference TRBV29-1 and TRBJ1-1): SAVISQKPSRDICQRGTSLTIQCQVDSQVTMMFWYRQQPGQSLTLIATANQGSEATYESGFVIDKFPISRPNLTFSTLTVSNMSPEDSSIYLCSVLVGSLMNTEAFFGQGTRLTVV.

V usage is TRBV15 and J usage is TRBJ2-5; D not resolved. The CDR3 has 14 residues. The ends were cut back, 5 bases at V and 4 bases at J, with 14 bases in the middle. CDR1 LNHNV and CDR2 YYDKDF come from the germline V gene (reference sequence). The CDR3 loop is CATSPVGYGETQYF. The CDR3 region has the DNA TGTGCCACCAGCCCCGTGGGGTACGGAGAGACCCAGTACTTC.

This CDR3 is CATSRAGLLAKNIQYF. For the CDR3, the DNA is TGTGCCACCAGCAGAGCTGGTCTCTTAGCCAAAAACATTCAGTACTTC. The chain uses TRBV15 and TRBJ2-4, with D unresolved. V was pared by 1 base and J by 0 bases, with 10 bases between. The CDR3 extends over 16 amino acids. Germline CDR1 and CDR2: LNHNV and YYDKDF (reference sequence).

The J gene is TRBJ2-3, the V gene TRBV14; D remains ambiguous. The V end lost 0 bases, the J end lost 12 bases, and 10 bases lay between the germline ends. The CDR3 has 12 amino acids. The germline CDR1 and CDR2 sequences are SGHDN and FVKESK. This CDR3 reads CASSQDWWLQYF. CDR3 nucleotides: TGTGCCAGCAGCCAAGACTGGTGGCTACAGTATTTT.

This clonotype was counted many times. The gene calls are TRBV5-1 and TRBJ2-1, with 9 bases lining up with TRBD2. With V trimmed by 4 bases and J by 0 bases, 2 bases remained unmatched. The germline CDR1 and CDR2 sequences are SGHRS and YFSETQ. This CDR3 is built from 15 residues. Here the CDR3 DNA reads TGCGCCAGCAGCGTTAGCGGGGGCTCCTACAATGAGCAGTTCTTC. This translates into CASSVSGGSYNEQFF.

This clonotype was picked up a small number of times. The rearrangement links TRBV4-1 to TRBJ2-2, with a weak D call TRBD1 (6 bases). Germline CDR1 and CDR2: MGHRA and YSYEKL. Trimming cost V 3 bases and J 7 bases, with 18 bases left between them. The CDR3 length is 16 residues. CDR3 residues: CASSQDSYRDHGELFF. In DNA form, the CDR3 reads TGCGCCAGCAGCCAGGACTCCTACAGGGACCACGGGGAGCTGTTTTTT.

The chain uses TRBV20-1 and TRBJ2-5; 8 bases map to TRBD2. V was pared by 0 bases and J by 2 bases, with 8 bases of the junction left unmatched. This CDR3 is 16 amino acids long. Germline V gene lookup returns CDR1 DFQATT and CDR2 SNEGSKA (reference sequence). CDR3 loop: CSARDFYGGDQETQYF. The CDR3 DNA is TGCAGTGCTAGAGATTTCTACGGGGGGGATCAAGAGACCCAGTACTTC.

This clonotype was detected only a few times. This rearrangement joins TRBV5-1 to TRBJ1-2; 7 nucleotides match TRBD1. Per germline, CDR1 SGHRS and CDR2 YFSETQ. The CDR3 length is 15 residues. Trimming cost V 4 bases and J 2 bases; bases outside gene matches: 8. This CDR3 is CASSTGDRENYGYTF. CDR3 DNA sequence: TGCGCCAGCAGCACCGGCGACAGGGAGAACTATGGCTACACCTTC.

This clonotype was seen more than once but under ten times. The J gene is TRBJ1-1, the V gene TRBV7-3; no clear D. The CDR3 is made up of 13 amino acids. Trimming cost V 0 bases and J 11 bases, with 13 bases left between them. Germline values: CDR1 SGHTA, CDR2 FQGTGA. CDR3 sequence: CASSLTAADGAFF. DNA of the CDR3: TGTGCCAGCAGCTTAACAGCCGCTGATGGGGCTTTCTTT.

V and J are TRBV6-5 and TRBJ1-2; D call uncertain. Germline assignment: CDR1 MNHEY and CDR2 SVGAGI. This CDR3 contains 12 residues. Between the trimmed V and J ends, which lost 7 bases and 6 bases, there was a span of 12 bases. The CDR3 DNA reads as TGTGCCAGCACTTCGGGGAGCCATGGCTACACCTTC. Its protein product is CASTSGSHGYTF.

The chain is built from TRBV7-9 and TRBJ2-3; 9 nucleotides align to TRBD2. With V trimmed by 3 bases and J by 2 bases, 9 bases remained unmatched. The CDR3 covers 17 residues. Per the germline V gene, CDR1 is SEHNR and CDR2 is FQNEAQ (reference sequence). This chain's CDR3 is CASSFDSSGENTDTQYF. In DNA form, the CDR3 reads TGTGCCAGCAGCTTCGATTCTAGCGGGGAGAACACAGATACGCAGTATTTT.

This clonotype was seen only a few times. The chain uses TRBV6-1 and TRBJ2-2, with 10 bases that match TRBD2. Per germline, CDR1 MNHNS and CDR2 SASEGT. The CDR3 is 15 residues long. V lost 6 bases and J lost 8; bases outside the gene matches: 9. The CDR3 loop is CASRRLAGALGELFF. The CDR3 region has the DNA TGTGCCAGCAGGAGGCTAGCGGGGGCCCTGGGGGAGCTGTTTTTT.

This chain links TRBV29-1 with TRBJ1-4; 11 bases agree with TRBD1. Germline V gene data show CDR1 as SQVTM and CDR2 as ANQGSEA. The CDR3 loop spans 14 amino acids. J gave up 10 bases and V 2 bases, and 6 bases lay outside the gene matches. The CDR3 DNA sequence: TGCAGCGTTGAACCCGGGACAGGGGGTGGAAAACTGTTTTTT. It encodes CSVEPGTGGGKLFF.

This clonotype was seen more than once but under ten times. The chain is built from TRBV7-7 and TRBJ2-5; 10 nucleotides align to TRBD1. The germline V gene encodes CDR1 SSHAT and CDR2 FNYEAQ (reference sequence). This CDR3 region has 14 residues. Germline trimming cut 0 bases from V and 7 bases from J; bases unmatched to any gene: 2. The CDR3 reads CASSLAGQGGTQYF. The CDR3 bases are TGTGCCAGCAGCTTAGCTGGACAGGGGGGGACCCAGTACTTC.

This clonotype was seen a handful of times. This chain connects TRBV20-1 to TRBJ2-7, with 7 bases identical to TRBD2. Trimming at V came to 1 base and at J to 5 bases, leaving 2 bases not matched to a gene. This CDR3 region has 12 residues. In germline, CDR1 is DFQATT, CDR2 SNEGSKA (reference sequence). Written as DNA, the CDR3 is TGCAGTGCTAGAGGGGGGGGGAACGAGCAGTACTTC. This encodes CSARGGGNEQYF.

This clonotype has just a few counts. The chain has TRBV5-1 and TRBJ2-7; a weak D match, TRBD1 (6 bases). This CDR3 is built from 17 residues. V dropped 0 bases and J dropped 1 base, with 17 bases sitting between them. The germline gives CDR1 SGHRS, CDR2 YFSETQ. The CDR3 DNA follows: TGCGCCAGCAGCTTGGACAGGGTAAACAGGAGATCCTACGAGCAGTACTTC. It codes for CASSLDRVNRRSYEQYF. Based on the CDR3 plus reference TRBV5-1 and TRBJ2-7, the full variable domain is KAGVTQTPRYLIKTRGQQVTLSCSPISGHRSVSWYQQTPGQGLQFLFEYFSETQRNKGNFPGRFSGRQFSNSRSEMNVSTLELGDSALYLCASSLDRVNRRSYEQYFGPGTRLTVT.

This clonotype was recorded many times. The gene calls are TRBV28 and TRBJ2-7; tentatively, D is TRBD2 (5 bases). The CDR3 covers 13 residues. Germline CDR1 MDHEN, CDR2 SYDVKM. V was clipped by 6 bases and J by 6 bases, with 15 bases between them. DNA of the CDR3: TGTGCCAGCAGCTGGCGGGTGTCTTCCGAGCAGTACTTC. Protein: CASSWRVSSEQYF.

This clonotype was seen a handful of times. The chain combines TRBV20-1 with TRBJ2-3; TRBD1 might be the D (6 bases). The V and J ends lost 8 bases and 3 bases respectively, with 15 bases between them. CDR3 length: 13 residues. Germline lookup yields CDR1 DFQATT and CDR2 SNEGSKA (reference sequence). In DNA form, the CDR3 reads TGCAGTACAACAGGGATTGGGACAGATACGCAGTATTTT. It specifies CSTTGIGTDTQYF.